Below, 23 T cell receptor beta chains from the same sample are listed, as sequenced in a study of post-analysis software for immune sequencing data. Findings of the study overall: Higher frequency in patients than in controls was seen for roughly five TRBV segments, with TRBV5-6, TRBV5-1 and TRBV20-1 among them.

These receptors lack a known antigen. Unique molecular identifiers were carried by the TCR beta cDNA libraries. TCRdb re-analysed the PCR reads in MiXCR, keeping a single row per CDR3 protein. The sample records about 800,000 distinct CDR3 sequences, roughly 30% being singletons. The sample was blood. The origin of the receptors is a girl between 5 and 17 years old with multiple sclerosis.

J is TRBJ2-3 and V is TRBV3-1, with 7 bases lining up with TRBD1. This CDR3 region has 17 residues. With V trimmed by 4 bases and J by 0 bases, 10 bases remained unmatched. CDR1 and CDR2 (germline): LGHDT, YNNKEL (reference sequence). The DNA for the CDR3 is TGTGCCAGCAGCCGACATCACGAGACAGGGAGCACAGATACGCAGTATTTT. Translating it yields CASSRHHETGSTDTQYF.

As for this clonotype: Its ends do not fully match the called genes, so a read error is possible. The chain carries TRBV4-3 and TRBJ1-6, with TRBD1 matching 7 bases. Germline V CDR1 and CDR2: LGHNA, YSLEER. The CDR3 runs to 16 residues. The CDR3 here is CTSSQDRGQSNSTLHF. DNA for the CDR3: TGCACCAGCAGCCAAGATAGGGGGCAGAGTAATTCAACCCTCCACTTT.

J is TRBJ2-7 and V is TRBV2, with no clear D. V lost 3 bases and J lost 3, with 9 bases in between. Germline V gives CDR1 SNHLY, CDR2 FYNNEI. CDR3 size: 13 residues. The CDR3 loop reads CASSERSFYEQYF. The CDR3 nucleotides are TGTGCCAGCAGTGAGCGGTCTTTCTACGAGCAGTACTTC. Full variable domain (outside the CDR3, taken from reference TRBV2 and TRBJ2-7): EPEVTQTPSHQVTQMGQEVILRCVPISNHLYFYWYRQILGQKVEFLVSFYNNEISEKSEIFDDQFSVERPDGSNFTLKIRSTKLEDSAMYFCASSERSFYEQYFGPGTRLTVT.

This clonotype was found a few times. This sequence joins TRBV20-1 and TRBJ1-2; unclear D gene. From germline, CDR1 is DFQATT and CDR2 SNEGSKA (reference sequence). V gave up 5 bases and J gave up 0 bases, with 10 bases separating them. CDR3 length equals 13 residues. The CDR3 reads CSASDGTNYGYTF. The CDR3, as DNA: TGCAGTGCTTCGGACGGGACTAACTATGGCTACACCTTC.

This rearrangement joins TRBV7-9 to TRBJ2-5, with D tentatively TRBD2 (6 bases). From germline, CDR1 is SEHNR and CDR2 FQNEAQ (reference sequence). The CDR3 sequence is 16 residues long. The V end was cut by 5 bases, the J end by 5 bases, with 21 bases between. For the CDR3, the DNA is TGTGCCAGCAGCCACCGGGACTCGAGGTATCGGGAGACCCAGTACTTC. It yields the protein CASSHRDSRYRETQYF.

The chain combines TRBV6-6 with TRBJ1-1, with unresolved D. In germline, CDR1 is MNHNY, CDR2 SVGAGI (reference sequence). CDR3 length: 13 residues. V was shortened by 1 base and J by 0 bases, with 3 bases between the two germline ends. The CDR3 DNA reads TGTGCCAGCAGTTACTGGTTGAACACTGAAGCTTTCTTT. Protein: CASSYWLNTEAFF.

This clonotype has a handful of counts. One end of the junction fails to match germline, which may point to a read error. V usage is TRBV29-1 and J usage is TRBJ2-7; 7 bases fit TRBD2. The DNA end is a closer match to TRBJ2-5, so the J assignment may be wrong. There are 13 residues in the CDR3. The germline CDR1 and CDR2 sequences are SQVTM and ANQGSEA. The CDR3 loop reads CSAEFAGAETQYF. CDR3 nucleotides: TGCAGCGCTGAATTTGCGGGAGCGGAGACCCAGTACTTC.

This sequence joins TRBV5-1 and TRBJ2-1, with 13 bases aligning to TRBD2. The CDR3 length is 16 residues. CDR1 and CDR2 (germline): SGHRS, YFSETQ. V lost 4 bases and J lost 8; bases outside the gene matches: 9. CDR3 amino acids: CASSMLLAGGHDEQFF. In DNA form, the CDR3 reads TGCGCCAGCAGCATGCTACTAGCGGGAGGGCACGATGAGCAGTTCTTC.

This clonotype came up a few times. The chain couples TRBV7-2 to TRBJ1-5; the D gene is possibly TRBD1 (5 bases). The CDR3 runs to 15 residues. The ends were cut back, 0 bases at V and 7 bases at J, with 13 bases in the middle. The germline V gene encodes CDR1 SGHTA and CDR2 FQGNSA. CDR3 coding DNA: TGTGCCAGCAGCTTAGCGGGCCAGGGTACCCAGCCCCAGCATTTT. Translated, it gives CASSLAGQGTQPQHF.

In this sample, this clonotype turned up many times. Mismatch with germline at one junction end may stem from a read error. The rearrangement links TRBV20-1 to TRBJ2-3; D unclear. CDR1 is DFQATT and CDR2 is SNEGSKA in the germline V gene (reference sequence). The CDR3 has 12 amino acids. CDR3 sequence reads: CSARASTDTQYF. The CDR3 DNA reads as TGCAGTGCGAGAGCCAGCACAGATACGCAGTATTTT.

This clonotype was counted between two and nine times. The CDR3, as DNA: TGTGCCAGCAGTTTAGGCCAGTCCGAGAATGAAAAACTGTTTTTT. Its translation is CASSLGQSENEKLFF. The V and J genes are TRBV27 and TRBJ1-4; D gene uncertain. Trimming took 2 bases from V and 5 from J, leaving 12 bases between them. The germline CDR1 and CDR2 sequences are MNHEY and SMNVEV (reference sequence). The CDR3 has 15 amino acids.

This clonotype was observed a handful of times. The rearrangement uses TRBV28 and TRBJ2-6; 8 bases are shared with TRBD1. The length of the CDR3 is 19 residues. From germline, CDR1 is MDHEN and CDR2 SYDVKM. The V gene end was trimmed by 7 bases and the J gene end by 0 bases; junction bases not matched to a gene: 14. For the CDR3, the DNA is TGTGCCAGCAACGTACCGACAGGGGCGACCCTCTCTGGGGCCAACGTCCTGACTTTC. Protein: CASNVPTGATLSGANVLTF. Looking up the rest from reference TRBV28 and TRBJ2-6 gives the full variable domain: DVKVTQSSRYLVKRTGEKVFLECVQDMDHENMFWYRQDPGLGLRLIYFSYDVKMKEKGDIPEGYSVSREKKERFSLILESASTNQTSMYLCASNVPTGATLSGANVLTFGAGSRLTVL.

V gene TRBV27 combines with J gene TRBJ2-7; 8 bases align to TRBD1. Germline values: CDR1 MNHEY, CDR2 SMNVEV (reference sequence). The CDR3 is made up of 15 amino acids. V shed 5 bases and J 10 bases; nucleotides not matched to a gene: 16. The CDR3 spells CASSMWTGLGDTQYF. CDR3 nucleotide sequence: TGTGCCAGCAGTATGTGGACAGGGTTAGGAGATACCCAGTACTTC.

The chain links TRBV5-1 to TRBJ2-1, with 9 bases that match TRBD2. The CDR3 has 15 residues. Germline CDR1 is SGHRS and CDR2 is YFSETQ. With 0 bases clipped from V and 6 bases from J, the junction kept 4 bases outside the gene matches. CDR3 DNA sequence: TGCGCCAGCAGCTTGGTAGCGGGAGTACGCAATGAGCAGTTCTTC. Encoded protein: CASSLVAGVRNEQFF.

This clonotype was detected many times. The V gene is TRBV4-3, the J gene TRBJ2-7, with 7 bases fitting TRBD2. V shed 1 base, J shed 7 bases, and the junction held 7 bases outside the gene matches. The CDR3 consists of 14 residues. The germline V gene has CDR1 LGHNA and CDR2 YSLEER. As DNA, the CDR3 is TGCGCCAGCAGCCAAGTCCCCGGGGGGTTAGAGCAGTACTTC. It specifies CASSQVPGGLEQYF.

This clonotype occurred a few times. The chain links TRBV2 to TRBJ2-5; no clear D. V was shortened by 7 bases and J by 0 bases, with 12 bases between the two germline ends. Germline V lookup: CDR1 SNHLY, CDR2 FYNNEI. The CDR3 runs 14 residues. The CDR3 region has the DNA TGTGCCAGCATCCTTGGCCCGTACCAAGAGACCCAGTACTTC. Translated, it gives CASILGPYQETQYF.

As to this clonotype: A much larger clone differs from this one at a single base, so this may be a read error. The chain is built from TRBV7-2 and TRBJ1-5; D may be TRBD1 (5 bases). CDR1 and CDR2 from the germline V gene are SGHTA and FQGNSA. The CDR3 is made up of 13 amino acids. The germline V and J ends were trimmed by 4 bases and 2 bases, with 6 bases remaining between them. Written as DNA, the CDR3 is TGTGCCAGCAGCTCCAGGGGCAATCAGCCCCAGCATTTT. As protein: CASSSRGNQPQHF.

The chain couples TRBV5-1 to TRBJ2-3; the D gene is possibly TRBD2 (5 bases). Between the trimmed V and J ends, which lost 4 bases and 2 bases, there was a span of 14 bases. CDR1 SGHRS and CDR2 YFSETQ come from the germline V gene. The CDR3 contains 15 residues. The DNA of the CDR3 is TGCGCCAGCAGCGGCGGAGGAGCTCTCACAGATACGCAGTATTTT. Its translation: CASSGGGALTDTQYF.

This clonotype was detected only a few times. The chain combines TRBV28 with TRBJ2-1, with 8 positions matching TRBD2. The germline gives CDR1 MDHEN, CDR2 SYDVKM. V dropped 8 bases and J dropped 2; count of bases not matched to a gene: 14. CDR3 length equals 17 residues. The CDR3 DNA reads TGTGCCAGCGTTGAGGGGGGCGGGGGGAGTGCCTACAATGAGCAGTTCTTC. The encoded protein is CASVEGGGGSAYNEQFF. Full variable domain (rest looked up from reference TRBV28 and TRBJ2-1): DVKVTQSSRYLVKRTGEKVFLECVQDMDHENMFWYRQDPGLGLRLIYFSYDVKMKEKGDIPEGYSVSREKKERFSLILESASTNQTSMYLCASVEGGGGSAYNEQFFGPGTRLTVL.

J is TRBJ2-5 and V is TRBV12-3 or TRBV12-4; TRBD2 agrees at 8 bases. V lost 1 base and J lost 2; bases outside the gene matches: 3. CDR3 size: 15 residues. The CDR3 nucleotides read TGTGCCAGCAGTTTAGGGAGACTAGCGCAAGAGACCCAGTACTTC. This encodes CASSLGRLAQETQYF.

J is TRBJ2-1 and V is TRBV27, with D possibly TRBD1 on 6 matching bases. Germline CDR1 MNHEY, CDR2 SMNVEV (reference sequence). The CDR3 runs 15 residues. With 3 bases removed from V and 4 bases from J, the gap between germline ends came to 13 bases. The CDR3 reads CASSFDRKTYNEQFF. The CDR3 DNA follows: TGTGCCAGCAGTTTCGACAGGAAGACTTACAATGAGCAGTTCTTC.

The rearrangement links TRBV12-3 or TRBV12-4 to TRBJ2-3; weak D call: TRBD1 (6 bases). Trimming pared 5 bases from V and 3 bases from J, leaving 21 bases between. This CDR3 region has 17 residues. CDR3 bases: TGTGCCAGCAGTCCCGCGGCAGGGGCCAAGGGAACAGATACGCAGTATTTT. It is translated as CASSPAAGAKGTDTQYF.

This clonotype occurred many times. The J gene is TRBJ2-7, the V gene TRBV29-1; TRBD2 matches 8 bases. The CDR3 is 14 amino acids. Germline CDR1 and CDR2: SQVTM and ANQGSEA. With V trimmed by 2 bases and J by 3 bases, 6 bases remained unmatched. The CDR3 region has the DNA TGCAGCGTTGAAACGGGAGGGGGTTACTACGAGCAGTACTTC. Translation gives CSVETGGGYYEQYF.